This TCR beta chain was observed in a study of blood T cell repertoires in COVID-19. At the level of the study: Whether acute or convalescent, the COVID-19 samples came from the United States, Italy and Spain. In each case, the material was cDNA or gDNA derived from T cells, B-cell-depleted T cells, or PBMCs.

Trimming removed 8 bases from V and 3 bases from J; junction bases left unmatched: 9. Germline CDR1 LGHDT, CDR2 YNNKEL (reference sequence). The CDR3 runs to 16 residues. As processed by the authors: Reference gene primer amplification yielded estimated nucleated cell counts. Sequencing was performed with immunoSEQ multiplex PCR; in TCRdb, only in-frame clones are kept and a portion is missing. V and J calls and clone size follow that table, whereas D and trimming were derived from the DNA. This repertoire shows 70,000 to 75,000 clones, roughly 80% found once; its top ten account for approximately 5.1%.

The chain is built from TRBV3-1 (or the pseudogene TRBV3-2) and TRBJ2-7, with 14 nucleotides matching TRBD2. Material for sequencing was peripheral blood. This receptor was taken from a woman of 80 years or more with active or convalescent COVID-19. CDR3 residues: CASDGSGTSGSYEQYF. CDR3 bases: TGTGCCAGCGACGGGAGTGGGACTAGCGGGAGCTACGAGCAGTACTTC.